This record covers a single TCR beta chain. In germline, CDR1 is SGHDT, CDR2 YYEEEE. Trimming at V came to 0 bases and at J to 7 bases, leaving 7 bases not matched to a gene. The CDR3 is 16 amino acids. The data belong to a study of blood T cell repertoires in COVID-19. Background on the study: The analysed material was cDNA or gDNA that came from T cells, B-cell-depleted T cells, or PBMCs.

Original methodology: Amplification of reference gene primers provided the estimated nucleated cell counts. Here immunoSEQ multiplex PCR was the method, and the copy in TCRdb shows in-frame clones only, minus some. Clone size and the V and J calls come from that table; the DNA yielded D and trimming. The sample shows about 60,000 clones, 80% to 85% of them seen only once. Sequencing was performed on peripheral blood. V usage is TRBV5-6 and J usage is TRBJ1-6; 7 bases align to TRBD1. The clonotype was recovered from a man aged 55 to 70 with COVID-19, enrolled during active disease. The CDR3 DNA reads as TGTGCCAGCAGCTTGGCGGGACAGCGGGGGAATTCACCCCTCCACTTT. It encodes CASSLAGQRGNSPLHF.